This T cell receptor beta chain was documented in a study of blood T cells in healthy people across ages (dated by TCRdb to between 2015 and 2016). About the investigation overall: In model experiments, roughly one uniquely barcoded TCR beta cDNA molecule per two T cells was captured by template switching. Using deep sequencing normalized with unique cDNA molecular identifiers, the study measured how TCR beta repertoire diversity changes with age. Donors were grouped into four age groups: young (average 16 years), middle-aged (39), aged (about 60) and long-lived (less than 85). For two donors (one aged 18 to 30 and one aged 80 or older), the study analyzed two additional independent replicas of 1 million unique cDNA reads from the same blood draw. The paper as a whole reports these results and caveats: Compared with the aged group, the long-lived group had more naive CD4+ T cells, fewer expanded clones and increased TCR diversity, a pattern suggesting age selection. Observed TCR beta diversity per million T cells fell roughly linearly with age, and a significant reduction was already apparent by age around 36. Because profiling used bulk unsorted PBMCs, naive and antigen-experienced compartments could not be compared conclusively. Because donor CMV infection status was unknown, age-related changes in expanded clonotypes were potentially confounded. Estimates of total diversity from one million sequenced T cells were regarded as lower bounds and underestimates. The percentage of naive T cells measured by flow cytometry correlated strongly with observed TCR beta diversity.

The donors were some 39 Caucasian individuals from Russia, aged roughly 6 to 95 years, who were systemically healthy. Roughly 9 milliliters of peripheral blood were drawn from each donor into EDTA-treated Vacutainer tubes. Ficoll-Paque density-gradient centrifugation was used to isolate PBMCs, with at least 6.5 million per sample. Total RNA, at least 6 micrograms per sample, was extracted from PBMCs with Trizol reagent. For every donor, flow cytometry on a PBMC aliquot measured the percentage of naive CD45RAhigh/CD27high T cells. This clonotype was counted a few times. Its binding antigen is unknown. Base qualities were left out, and no much larger clone turns up one base away. The germline V gene encodes CDR1 MGHRA and CDR2 YSYEKL. Trimming at the junction amounts to 4 bases on V and 0 bases on J, and the germline ends lie 12 bases apart. The CDR3 sequence holds 15 residues, the cysteine and phenylalanine included. Only the CDR3 DNA is retained, 45 bases long and in frame from the first base.

The library came from 5' RACE. Sequencing relied on an Illumina HiSeq 2500. A second PCR of roughly 6 to 12 cycles was performed with a sample-barcoded 5' primer and a J-beta primer mix. A template-switch 5' adaptor carrying 12 random nucleotides introduced a unique molecular identifier onto each TCR beta cDNA molecule. Each sample yielded at least 2.5 million CDR3-containing paired-end reads. First-strand cDNA synthesis was performed from all RNA using the Mint cDNA synthesis kit, with priming by a TRBC-specific oligonucleotide. Following uracil-DNA glycosylase treatment, a first 18-cycle PCR with universal primers M1SS and BC2_uni_R was performed on all cDNA. Turning to the authors' computational methods: For normalization, 1 million high-quality reads, each with a distinct molecular identifier, were randomly selected from each sample. Instead of being binned into consensus sequences, reads that shared molecular identifiers were thrown out. MiTCR, set to a Q25 quality threshold and the strictest error-elimination algorithm, was used for CDR3 identification, clonotype clustering and error correction. A nonparametric unseen species model using Euler transformation provided a lower-bound estimate of total TCR beta diversity. Using fastp at Q25 and MiXCR, TCRdb reprocessed the public reads and kept productive beta chains. Rows matching on CDR3 protein sequence are summarized as one entry with the most common DNA and genes. V and J calls and clone size were set by TCRdb, not the authors. For this sample the table gives roughly 800,000 distinct CDR3 sequences, of which around 25% were detected only once. The ten largest account for roughly 3.5% of the sample.

The same data also contributed to another study, on T cells of mothers and their children. As the second study states: The donors were nine systemically healthy Caucasian individuals, made up of three mothers and their six children. cDNA synthesis consumed the entire amount of extracted RNA, loaded at 1.5 ug RNA in each 15 ul reaction. In the second PCR, the M1S primer introduced both the sample barcodes and 2-4 random nucleotides. Over 9.5 million TCR beta CDR3 reads were obtained for each mother, and approximately 3.2 million reads were obtained for each child. In both related and unrelated pairs, thymic selection shapes the output of TCR recombination in a similar way, with inherited differences having only a minor effect. Related mother-child pairs always showed normalized repertoire overlap that was slightly higher than in unrelated mother-child pairs, though the difference was never significant. No persistent microchimeric T cell clones were detected, at a sensitivity of approximately 100 clones per million clonotypes. Deep NGS was used in the study to compare the TCR beta repertoires of mothers and children and to look for features that separate related mother-child pairs from unrelated individuals. The mean age was roughly 40 +/- 4 years for the mothers and about 10 +/- 4 years for the children. Libraries were sequenced on Illumina HiSeq 2000 with 100+100 nt paired-end reads after adapter ligation with NEBNext reagents. To prevent cross-contamination, the mother and child libraries were prepared one month apart and sequenced in separate runs. For each donor, somewhere between about 450,000 and 2,100,000 distinct TCR beta clonotypes were identified. Naive TCR beta clonotypes were estimated from low-frequency clonotypes matched to each donor's FACS-determined naive share, without sorting.

The chain uses TRBV4-1 and TRBJ1-1; no confident D gene assignment can be made. This clonotype was sampled from a boy younger than 18 in good health. The sequenced sample was blood. The nucleotides read TGCGCCAGCAGCCGCGAAACGAAGTTGAACACTGAAGCTTTCTTT. Its protein product is CASSRETKLNTEAFF.